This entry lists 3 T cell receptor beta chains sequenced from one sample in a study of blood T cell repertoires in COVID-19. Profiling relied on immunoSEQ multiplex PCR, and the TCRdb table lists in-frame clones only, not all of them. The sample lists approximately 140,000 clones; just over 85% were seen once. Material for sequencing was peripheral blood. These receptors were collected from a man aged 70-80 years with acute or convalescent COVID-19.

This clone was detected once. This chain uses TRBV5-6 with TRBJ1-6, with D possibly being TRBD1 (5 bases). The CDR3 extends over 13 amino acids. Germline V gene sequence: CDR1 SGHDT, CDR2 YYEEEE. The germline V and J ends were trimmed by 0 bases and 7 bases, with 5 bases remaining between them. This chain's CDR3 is CASSLGQNSPLHF. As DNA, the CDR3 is TGTGCCAGCAGCTTGGGACAGAATTCACCCCTCCACTTT.

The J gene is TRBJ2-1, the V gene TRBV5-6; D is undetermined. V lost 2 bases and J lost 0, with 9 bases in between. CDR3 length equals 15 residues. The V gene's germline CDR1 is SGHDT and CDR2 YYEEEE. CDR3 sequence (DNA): TGTGCCAGCAGCTTTCGGAGAAGCTCCTACAATGAGCAGTTCTTC. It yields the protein CASSFRRSSYNEQFF.

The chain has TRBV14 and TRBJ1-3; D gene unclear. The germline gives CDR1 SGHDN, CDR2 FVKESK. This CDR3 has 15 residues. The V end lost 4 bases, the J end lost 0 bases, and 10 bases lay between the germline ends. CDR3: CASSRASGSGNTIYF. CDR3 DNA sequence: TGTGCCAGCAGCCGAGCGTCGGGCTCTGGAAACACCATATATTTT.